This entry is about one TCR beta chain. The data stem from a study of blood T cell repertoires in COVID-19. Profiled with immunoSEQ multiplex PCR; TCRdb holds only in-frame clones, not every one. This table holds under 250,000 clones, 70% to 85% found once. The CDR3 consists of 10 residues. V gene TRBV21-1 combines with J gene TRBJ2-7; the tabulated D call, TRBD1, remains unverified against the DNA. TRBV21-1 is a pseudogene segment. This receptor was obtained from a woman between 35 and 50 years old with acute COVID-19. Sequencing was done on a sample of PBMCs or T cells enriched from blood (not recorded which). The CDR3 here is CASSKAGQGF. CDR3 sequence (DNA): TGTGCCAGCAGCAAAGCTGGACAGGGCTTC.